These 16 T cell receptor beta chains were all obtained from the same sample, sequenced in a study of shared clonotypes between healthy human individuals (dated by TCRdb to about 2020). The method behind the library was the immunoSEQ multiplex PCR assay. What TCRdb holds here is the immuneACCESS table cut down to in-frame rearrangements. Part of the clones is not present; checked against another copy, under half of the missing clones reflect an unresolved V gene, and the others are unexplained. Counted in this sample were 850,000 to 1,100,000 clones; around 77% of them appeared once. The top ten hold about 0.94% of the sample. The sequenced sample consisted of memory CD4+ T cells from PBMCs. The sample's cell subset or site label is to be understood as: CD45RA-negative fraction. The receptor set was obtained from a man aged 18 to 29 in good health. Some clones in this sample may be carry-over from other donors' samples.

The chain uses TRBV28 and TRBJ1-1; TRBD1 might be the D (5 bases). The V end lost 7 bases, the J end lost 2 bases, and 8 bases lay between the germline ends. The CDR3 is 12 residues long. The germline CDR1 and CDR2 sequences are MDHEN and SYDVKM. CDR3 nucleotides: TGTGCCAGCAAGGGGCCCAACACTGAAGCTTTCTTT. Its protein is CASKGPNTEAFF.

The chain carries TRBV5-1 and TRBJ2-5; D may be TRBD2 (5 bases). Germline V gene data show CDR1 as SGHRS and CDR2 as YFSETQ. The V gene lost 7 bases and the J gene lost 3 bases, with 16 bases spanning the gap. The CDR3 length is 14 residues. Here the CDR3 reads CASSAQDGKETQYF. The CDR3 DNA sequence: TGCGCCAGCTCGGCCCAGGACGGGAAAGAGACCCAGTACTTC.

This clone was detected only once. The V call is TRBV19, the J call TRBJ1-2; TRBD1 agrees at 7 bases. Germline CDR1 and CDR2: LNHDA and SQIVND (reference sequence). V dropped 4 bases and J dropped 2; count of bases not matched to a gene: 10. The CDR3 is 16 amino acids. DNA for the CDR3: TGTGCCAGTAGTACCCCTCCACCGGGACAGAACTATGGCTACACCTTC. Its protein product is CASSTPPPGQNYGYTF.

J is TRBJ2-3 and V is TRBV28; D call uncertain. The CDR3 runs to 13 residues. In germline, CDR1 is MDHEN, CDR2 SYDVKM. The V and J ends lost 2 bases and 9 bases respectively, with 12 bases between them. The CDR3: CASSLPSGGTQYF. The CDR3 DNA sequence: TGTGCCAGCAGTTTACCCTCAGGTGGAACGCAGTATTTT.

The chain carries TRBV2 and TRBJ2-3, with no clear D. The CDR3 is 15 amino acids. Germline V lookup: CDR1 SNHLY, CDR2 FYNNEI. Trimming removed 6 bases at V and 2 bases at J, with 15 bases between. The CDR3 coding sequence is TGTGCCAGCAGGACCTTGCCGGCTTCCACAGATACGCAGTATTTT. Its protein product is CASRTLPASTDTQYF.

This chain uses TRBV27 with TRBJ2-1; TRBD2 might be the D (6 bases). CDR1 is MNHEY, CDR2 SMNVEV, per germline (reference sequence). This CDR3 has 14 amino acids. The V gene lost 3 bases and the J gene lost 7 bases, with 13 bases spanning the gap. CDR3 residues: CASSLRLGRNEQFF. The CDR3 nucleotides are TGTGCCAGCAGTTTGAGATTGGGGAGGAATGAGCAGTTCTTC.

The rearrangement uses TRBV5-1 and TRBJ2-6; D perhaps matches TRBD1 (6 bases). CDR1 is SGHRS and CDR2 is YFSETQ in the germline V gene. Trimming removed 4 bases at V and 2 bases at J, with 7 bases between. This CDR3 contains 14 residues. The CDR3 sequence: CASSRTAGANVLTF. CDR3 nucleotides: TGCGCCAGCAGCCGGACAGCTGGGGCCAACGTCCTGACTTTC.

The CDR3 spells CASSLGLQGADTQYF. In nucleotides, the CDR3 is TGTGCCAGCAGCTTGGGTCTACAGGGAGCAGATACGCAGTATTTT. This sequence joins TRBV7-9 and TRBJ2-3; D may be TRBD1 (6 bases). Germline CDR1 is SEHNR and CDR2 is FQNEAQ (reference sequence). The CDR3 has 15 residues. V was trimmed by 3 bases and J by 4 bases, leaving 14 bases between them.

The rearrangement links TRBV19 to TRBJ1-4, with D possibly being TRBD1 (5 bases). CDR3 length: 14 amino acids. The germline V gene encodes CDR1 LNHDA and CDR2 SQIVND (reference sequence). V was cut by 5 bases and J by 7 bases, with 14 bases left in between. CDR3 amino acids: CASSYQGYGEKLFF. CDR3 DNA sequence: TGTGCCAGTAGTTACCAGGGATATGGTGAAAAACTGTTTTTT.

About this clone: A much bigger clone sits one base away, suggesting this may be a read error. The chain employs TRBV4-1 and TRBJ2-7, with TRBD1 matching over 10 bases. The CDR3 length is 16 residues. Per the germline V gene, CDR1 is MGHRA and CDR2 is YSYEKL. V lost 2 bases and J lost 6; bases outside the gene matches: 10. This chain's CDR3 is CASSQSRLRDRGEQYF. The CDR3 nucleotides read TGCGCCAGCAGCCAATCACGCCTTAGGGACAGGGGCGAGCAGTACTTC.

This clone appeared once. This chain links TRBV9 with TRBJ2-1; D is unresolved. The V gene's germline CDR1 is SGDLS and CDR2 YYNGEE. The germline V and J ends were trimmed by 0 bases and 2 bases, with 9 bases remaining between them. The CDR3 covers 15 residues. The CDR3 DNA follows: TGTGCCAGCAGCGTAGGGTCGTTTCCCTACAATGAGCAGTTCTTC. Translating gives CASSVGSFPYNEQFF.

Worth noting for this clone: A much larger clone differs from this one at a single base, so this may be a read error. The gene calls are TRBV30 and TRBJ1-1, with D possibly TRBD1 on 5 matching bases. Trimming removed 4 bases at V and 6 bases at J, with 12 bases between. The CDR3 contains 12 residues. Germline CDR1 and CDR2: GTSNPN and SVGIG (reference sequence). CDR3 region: CAWNPGDAEAFF. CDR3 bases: TGTGCCTGGAACCCTGGGGACGCTGAAGCTTTCTTT.

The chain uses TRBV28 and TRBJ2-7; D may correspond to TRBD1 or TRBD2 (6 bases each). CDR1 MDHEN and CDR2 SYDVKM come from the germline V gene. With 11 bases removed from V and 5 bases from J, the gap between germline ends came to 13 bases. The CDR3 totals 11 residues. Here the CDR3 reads CAALRGDEQYF. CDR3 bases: TGTGCCGCCCTGAGGGGGGACGAGCAGTACTTC.

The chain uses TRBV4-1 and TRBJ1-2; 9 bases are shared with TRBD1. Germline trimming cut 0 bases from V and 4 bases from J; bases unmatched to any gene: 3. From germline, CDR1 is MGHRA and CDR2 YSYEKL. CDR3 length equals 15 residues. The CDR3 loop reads CASSQERDRVYGYTF. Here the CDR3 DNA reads TGCGCCAGCAGCCAAGAGAGGGACAGGGTCTATGGCTACACCTTC.

This CDR3 reads CASSPTGTGVPEQYF. The CDR3 coding sequence is TGTGCCAGCAGTCCCACTGGGACAGGGGTTCCCGAGCAGTACTTC. The chain uses TRBV27 and TRBJ2-7; TRBD1 aligns across 10 bases. Germline trimming cut 5 bases from V and 6 bases from J; bases unmatched to any gene: 10. The CDR3 has 15 residues. Germline V lookup: CDR1 MNHEY, CDR2 SMNVEV (reference sequence).

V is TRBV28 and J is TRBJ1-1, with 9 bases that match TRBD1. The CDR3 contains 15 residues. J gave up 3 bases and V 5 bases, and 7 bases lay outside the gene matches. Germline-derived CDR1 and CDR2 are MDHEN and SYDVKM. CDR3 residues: CASSGWDREDTEAFF. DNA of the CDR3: TGTGCCAGCAGTGGTTGGGACAGGGAAGACACTGAAGCTTTCTTT. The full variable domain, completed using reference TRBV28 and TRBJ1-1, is DVKVTQSSRYLVKRTGEKVFLECVQDMDHENMFWYRQDPGLGLRLIYFSYDVKMKEKGDIPEGYSVSREKKERFSLILESASTNQTSMYLCASSGWDREDTEAFFGQGTRLTVV.